This TCR beta chain derives from a study of cytotoxic CD8 clonotypes in ibrutinib-treated CLL. With 4 bases clipped from V and 6 bases from J, the junction kept 4 bases outside the gene matches. CDR3 length: 14 amino acids. From germline, CDR1 is LNHNV and CDR2 YYDKDF (reference sequence). The table came from immunoSEQ multiplex PCR; TCRdb's copy has only in-frame clones and leaves some out. The data contain more than 200,000 clones, about three quarters of them singletons. The V and J genes are TRBV15 and TRBJ1-2; 11 bases line up with TRBD1. The sample was PBMCs, taken after 12 months of ibrutinib treatment. This sequence originates from a human donor with chronic lymphocytic leukemia. The chain's CDR3 is CATSTWTGGNGYTF. CDR3 bases: TGTGCCACCAGCACCTGGACAGGGGGCAATGGCTACACCTTC.